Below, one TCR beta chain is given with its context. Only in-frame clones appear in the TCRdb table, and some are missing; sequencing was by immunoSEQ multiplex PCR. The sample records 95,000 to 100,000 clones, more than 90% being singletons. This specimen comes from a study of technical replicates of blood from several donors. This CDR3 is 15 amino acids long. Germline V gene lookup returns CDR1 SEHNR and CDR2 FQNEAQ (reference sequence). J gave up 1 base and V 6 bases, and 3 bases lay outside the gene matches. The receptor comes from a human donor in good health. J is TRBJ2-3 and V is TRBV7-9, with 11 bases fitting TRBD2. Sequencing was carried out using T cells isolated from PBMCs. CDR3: CASRGGLAGTDTQYF. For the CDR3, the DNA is TGTGCCAGCAGGGGGGGACTAGCGGGCACAGATACGCAGTATTTT. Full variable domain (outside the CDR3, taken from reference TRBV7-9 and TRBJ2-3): DTGVSQNPRHKITKRGQNVTFRCDPISEHNRLYWYRQTLGQGPEFLTYFQNEAQLEKSRLLSDRFSAERPKGSFSTLEIQRTEQGDSAMYLCASRGGLAGTDTQYFGPGTRLTVL.